The 18 T cell receptor beta chains given below trace back to one sample, sequenced in a study of response to subunit inactivated influenza vaccine. One entry per CDR3 protein, called by TCRdb with MiXCR from the RT-PCR reads. The repertoire holds 650,000 to 800,000 distinct CDR3 sequences, with around 14% as singletons. Material: PBMCs from blood, obtained less than 15 days before vaccination. These receptors were taken from a man over 45 who received an inactivated influenza vaccine.

The chain carries TRBV5-1 and TRBJ2-5; possibly TRBD2 for D (6 bases). The CDR3 extends over 15 amino acids. V dropped 2 bases and J dropped 0 bases, with 11 bases sitting between them. Per germline, CDR1 SGHRS and CDR2 YFSETQ. The CDR3 DNA reads as TGCGCCAGCAGCTTTGAAGGACTAAACCAAGAGACCCAGTACTTC. It codes for CASSFEGLNQETQYF.

This clonotype was seen at least ten times. This sequence joins TRBV10-3 and TRBJ2-1; tentative D call: TRBD2 (5 bases). The CDR3 extends over 12 amino acids. Trimming removed 3 bases at V and 9 bases at J, with 9 bases between. Germline-derived CDR1 and CDR2 are ENHRY and SYGVKD. Here the CDR3 DNA reads TGTGCCATCAGTGAACCCGGAGGTGAGCAGTTCTTC. Protein: CAISEPGGEQFF.

V usage is TRBV5-1 and J usage is TRBJ1-4, with TRBD1 matching 8 bases. Germline CDR1 SGHRS, CDR2 YFSETQ. After removal of 0 bases from V and 11 bases from J, the junction contained 3 bases not matched to a gene. This CDR3 spans 13 amino acids. CDR3 nucleotides: TGCGCCAGCAGCTTGGCACAGGGGGGGAAACTGTTTTTT. Residues: CASSLAQGGKLFF.

The rearrangement uses TRBV12-3 or TRBV12-4 and TRBJ2-1; TRBD2 matches 12 bases. The J segment lost 5 bases and the V segment lost 1 base, leaving 9 bases of the junction unmatched. The CDR3 loop spans 18 amino acids. Written as DNA, the CDR3 is TGTGCCAGCAGTTTAGTTGTGGTACTAGCGGGGGGCCACAATGAGCAGTTCTTC. It yields the protein CASSLVVVLAGGHNEQFF.

This clonotype came up many times. The chain carries TRBV5-1 and TRBJ2-1; 9 positions match TRBD1. The CDR3 runs to 13 residues. V was clipped by 6 bases and J by 7 bases; unmatched bases: 5. The germline V gene encodes CDR1 SGHRS and CDR2 YFSETQ. CDR3 nucleotide sequence: TGCGCCAGCACCCAACAGGGGGCAAATGAGCAGTTCTTC. This codes for CASTQQGANEQFF.

The gene calls are TRBV28 and TRBJ2-5; TRBD1 matches at 7 bases. The length of the CDR3 is 17 residues. From germline, CDR1 is MDHEN and CDR2 SYDVKM. With V trimmed by 8 bases and J by 5 bases, 20 bases remained unmatched. DNA for the CDR3: TGTGCCAGCGCGCCCCTCCCCCCGGACAGGACGGGCGAGACCCAGTACTTC. This translates into CASAPLPPDRTGETQYF.

The genes are TRBV9 and TRBJ2-1; a possible D gene is TRBD2 (6 bases). V was pared by 4 bases and J by 4 bases, with 15 bases between. Germline loops: CDR1 SGDLS, CDR2 YYNGEE. This CDR3 is 15 amino acids long. The CDR3 DNA sequence: TGTGCCAGCAGCCCCATAGCGGAAGTATACAATGAGCAGTTCTTC. Protein: CASSPIAEVYNEQFF.

The rearrangement joins TRBV7-3 to TRBJ2-6; 8 bases are shared with TRBD1. The V gene end was trimmed by 4 bases and the J gene end by 2 bases; junction bases not matched to a gene: 4. Germline loops: CDR1 SGHTA, CDR2 FQGTGA. The CDR3 spans 16 residues. The CDR3 DNA reads as TGTGCCAGCAGCTCCCGGACAGGGACTGGGGCCAACGTCCTGACTTTC. Translating it yields CASSSRTGTGANVLTF.

This clonotype was detected a few times. The V call is TRBV29-1, the J call TRBJ2-1, with TRBD1 identical over 9 bases. V trimming: 7 bases; J trimming: 10 bases; junction bases outside the gene matches: 5. CDR3 size: 11 residues. Germline V gene sequence: CDR1 SQVTM, CDR2 ANQGSEA. The CDR3 loop reads CSARTGEEQFF. In DNA form, the CDR3 reads TGCAGCGCAAGGACAGGGGAGGAGCAGTTCTTC.

The genes are TRBV4-2 and TRBJ1-2; no clear D. The CDR3 has 13 residues. V was cut by 0 bases and J by 7 bases, with 9 bases left in between. Germline loops: CDR1 LGHNA, CDR2 YNFKEQ. CDR3: CASSQDGVAGYTF. CDR3 sequence (DNA): TGTGCCAGCAGCCAAGATGGGGTGGCTGGCTACACCTTC.

Only a few counts were recorded for this clonotype. The chain couples TRBV5-1 to TRBJ2-7; no clear D. There are 13 residues in the CDR3. CDR1 SGHRS and CDR2 YFSETQ come from the germline V gene. V lost 1 base to trimming and J lost 5 bases, with 10 bases between them. The CDR3 here is CASSLQGNHEQYF. CDR3 bases: TGCGCCAGCAGCTTGCAAGGGAACCACGAGCAGTACTTC.

This chain uses TRBV20-1 with TRBJ2-1; 10 bases are a match to TRBD1. The CDR3 is 17 residues long. Germline V gene sequence: CDR1 DFQATT, CDR2 SNEGSKA (reference sequence). The V and J ends lost 5 bases and 2 bases, in that order; junction bases with no gene match: 12. Written as DNA, the CDR3 is TGCAGTGCTCGCGACAGGGGGCACCAATTTACCTACAATGAGCAGTTCTTC. Protein: CSARDRGHQFTYNEQFF.

This clonotype has only a few counts. The rearrangement joins TRBV5-1 to TRBJ2-2; 7 nucleotides line up with TRBD1. Looked up from germline, CDR1 is SGHRS and CDR2 is YFSETQ. The CDR3 extends over 17 amino acids. V was clipped by 0 bases and J by 1 base; unmatched bases: 6. The CDR3 nucleotides read TGCGCCAGCAGCTTGGGGCAGGGGGTGATGAACACCGGGGAGCTGTTTTTT. This translates into CASSLGQGVMNTGELFF.

This clonotype has more than one count but fewer than ten. The DNA of the CDR3 is TGTGCCAGCAGCTTAGTAGAGGGGGCCTCCTACGAGCAGTACTTC. This encodes CASSLVEGASYEQYF. J is TRBJ2-7 and V is TRBV7-9, with TRBD1 identical over 7 bases. Germline-derived CDR1 and CDR2 are SEHNR and FQNEAQ (reference sequence). The CDR3 loop spans 15 amino acids. The V gene end was trimmed by 1 base and the J gene end by 0 bases; junction bases not matched to a gene: 3. Together with reference TRBV7-9 and TRBJ2-7, the CDR3 gives the full variable domain: DTGVSQNPRHKITKRGQNVTFRCDPISEHNRLYWYRQTLGQGPEFLTYFQNEAQLEKSRLLSDRFSAERPKGSFSTLEIQRTEQGDSAMYLCASSLVEGASYEQYFGPGTRLTVT.

This clonotype was seen at least ten times. This chain joins TRBV12-3 or TRBV12-4 and TRBJ1-5, with D tentatively TRBD1 (5 bases). Deletions cut 6 bases from V and 7 bases from J, with 19 bases between. The CDR3 consists of 15 residues. CDR3 loop: CASRGMESDSQPQHF. The CDR3 DNA reads as TGTGCCAGCAGGGGGATGGAAAGTGACAGCCAGCCCCAGCATTTT.

The rearrangement joins TRBV2 to TRBJ1-1, with 7 nucleotides matching TRBD1. Germline V gene sequence: CDR1 SNHLY, CDR2 FYNNEI. With 10 bases clipped from V and 1 base from J, the junction kept 6 bases outside the gene matches. The CDR3 totals 13 residues. In DNA, the CDR3 is TGTGCCACAGACAGGGAAGCGAACACTGAAGCTTTCTTT. This translates into CATDREANTEAFF.

This clonotype was observed a few times. The CDR3 nucleotides read TGTGCCACCAGCAGAGATCGGCAGGGACAGCCCCAGCATTTT. Its protein is CATSRDRQGQPQHF. The V gene is TRBV15, the J gene TRBJ1-5; maybe TRBD1 (5 bases). V lost 0 bases to trimming and J lost 7 bases, with 10 bases between them. The CDR3 is 14 amino acids. The germline gives CDR1 LNHNV, CDR2 YYDKDF (reference sequence). Combining the CDR3 with reference TRBV15 and TRBJ1-5 gives the whole variable domain DAMVIQNPRYQVTQFGKPVTLSCSQTLNHNVMYWYQQKSSQAPKLLFHYYDKDFNNEADTPDNFQSRRPNTSFCFLDIRSPGLGDTAMYLCATSRDRQGQPQHFGDGTRLSIL.

This clonotype was recorded a few times. The gene calls are TRBV20-1 and TRBJ2-7; the match to TRBD2 covers 9 bases. The CDR3 is made up of 14 amino acids. Germline assignment: CDR1 DFQATT and CDR2 SNEGSKA (reference sequence). The V segment lost 0 bases and the J segment 6 bases; nucleotides outside the gene matches: 6. The CDR3 bases are TGCAGTGCTAGAGATGAGGGACTAGCTTTCGAGCAGTACTTC. Translating it yields CSARDEGLAFEQYF.